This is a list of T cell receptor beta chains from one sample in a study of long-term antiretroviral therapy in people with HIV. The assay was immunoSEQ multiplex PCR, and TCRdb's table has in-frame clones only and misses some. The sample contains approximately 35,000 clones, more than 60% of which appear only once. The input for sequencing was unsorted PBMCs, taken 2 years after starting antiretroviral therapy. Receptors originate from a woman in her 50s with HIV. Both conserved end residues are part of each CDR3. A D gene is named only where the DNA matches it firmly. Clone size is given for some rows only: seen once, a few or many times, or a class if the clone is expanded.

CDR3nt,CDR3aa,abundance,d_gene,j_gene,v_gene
TGTGCCAGCAGCTGGGGGGGGAAGGGAACAGCGACAACTAATGAAAAACTGTTTTTT,CASSWGGKGTATTNEKLFF,-,-,TRBJ1-4,TRBV7-8
TGTGCCAGCAGTGGCCCCGGCAGGGGGTATGGGACTAGCGGGGGGCCTGAGCAGTTCTTC,CASSGPGRGYGTSGGPEQFF,once,TRBD2,TRBJ2-1,TRBV6-1
TGTGCCATCAGTGAAGGGACAGGGGGCGATCAGCCCCAGCATTTT,CAISEGTGGDQPQHF,-,TRBD1,TRBJ1-5,TRBV10-3
TGTGCCAGCAGCTTAGCCGGATTCCAAGAGACCCAGTACTTC,CASSLAGFQETQYF,-,-,TRBJ2-5,TRBV7-2
TGTGCCAGCAGTATTGCAGGGCGCTCCTACGAGCAGTACTTC,CASSIAGRSYEQYF,-,-,TRBJ2-7,TRBV11-3
TGTGCCAGCAGCTTCCCTGACGGCTACACAGATACGCAGTATTTT,CASSFPDGYTDTQYF,-,-,TRBJ2-3,TRBV5-8
TGTGCCAGCAGCCGACTAGCCCCATCACCATACAATGAGCAGTTCTTC,CASSRLAPSPYNEQFF,-,TRBD2,TRBJ2-1,TRBV14
TGTGCCAGTAGTGCTTCGGGAAACACCATATATTTT,CASSASGNTIYF,-,-,TRBJ1-3,TRBV19
TGTGCCAGCAGCCAAACAGGGGTTGGAAACACCATATATTTT,CASSQTGVGNTIYF,-,TRBD1,TRBJ1-3,TRBV5-6
TGTGCCAGCAGCTCCCTCGGCCTAGCCTACGAGCAGTACTTC,CASSSLGLAYEQYF,-,-,TRBJ2-7,TRBV21-1
TGTGCCTTGGACAGGGCTACCGGGGAGCTGTTTTTT,CALDRATGELFF,-,TRBD1,TRBJ2-2,TRBV30
TGTGCCACCAGCAGAGGTGGGACGGTCTATGGCTACACCTTC,CATSRGGTVYGYTF,-,-,TRBJ1-2,TRBV15
TGTGCCAGCTCACGACCGGGAGGATTACAAGAGACCCAGTACTTC,CASSRPGGLQETQYF,-,TRBD2,TRBJ2-5,TRBV18
TGTGCCAGCAGCTTCCAGACTAGCGGGGCCACCGGGGAGCTGTTTTTT,CASSFQTSGATGELFF,-,TRBD2,TRBJ2-2,TRBV7-3
TGCAGCGGTGAGCTCCGCTCCTACAATGAGCAGTTCTTC,CSGELRSYNEQFF,once,-,TRBJ2-1,TRBV29-1
TGCAGCGTTGAAGGGCAGGGGGGCACTGAAGCTTTCTTT,CSVEGQGGTEAFF,-,TRBD1,TRBJ1-1,TRBV29-1
TGTGCCAGCAGTGCTTCGACAGGGGGCTGGTCCGGGGAGCTGTTTTTT,CASSASTGGWSGELFF,-,TRBD1,TRBJ2-2,TRBV25-1
TGTGCCAGCAGTTTGAAGCCGTATAGCAATCAGCCCCAGCATTTT,CASSLKPYSNQPQHF,-,-,TRBJ1-5,TRBV27
TGTGCCTGGAGTCGTAGCGGGGAGGGCACCGGGGAGCTGTTTTTT,CAWSRSGEGTGELFF,-,TRBD2,TRBJ2-2,TRBV30
TGTGCCAGCAGTTCCGGGACAGGCTTAACCGGGGAGCTGTTTTTT,CASSSGTGLTGELFF,-,TRBD1,TRBJ2-2,TRBV7-7
TGTGCCTGGAGGGATTCCAGACAGGGGGCGACTGGAAACACCATATATTTT,CAWRDSRQGATGNTIYF,-,TRBD1,TRBJ1-3,TRBV30
TGTGCCAGCTCACCTCCGGGACAGGCGTACACAGATACGCAGTATTTT,CASSPPGQAYTDTQYF,-,TRBD1,TRBJ2-3,TRBV18
TGCGCCAGCAGAGGGGACCAGGGCGGGACCCAGTACTTC,CASRGDQGGTQYF,-,-,TRBJ2-5,TRBV10-2
TGTGCCACCAGCGGAACTAGCGGGAGCTCCTACGAGCAGTACTTC,CATSGTSGSSYEQYF,-,TRBD2,TRBJ2-7,TRBV15
TGCGCCAGCAGCCAAGTGCCTAGCGGGGTTTATGAGAACAATGAGCAGTTCTTC,CASSQVPSGVYENNEQFF,once,TRBD2,TRBJ2-1,TRBV4-1
TGTGCCAGCAGCTCGCCGGGACAGGGGCGGGATACGCAGTATTTT,CASSSPGQGRDTQYF,-,TRBD1,TRBJ2-3,TRBV5-4
TGTGCCAGCAGCTCACTCTGGACACTAAGAAGTAACTACGAGCAGTACTTC,CASSSLWTLRSNYEQYF,-,-,TRBJ2-7,TRBV7-6
TGTGCCAGCAGCTCCCGGGGTAGCGGGGGTAACACCGGGGAGCTGTTTTTT,CASSSRGSGGNTGELFF,-,TRBD2,TRBJ2-2,TRBV7-2
TGTGCCAGTAGTAAGACAGGGTTATGGGGCTACACCTTC,CASSKTGLWGYTF,-,TRBD1,TRBJ1-2,TRBV19
TGTGCCAGCAGTGTGCCGGACAGGACTTCACCCCTCCACTTT,CASSVPDRTSPLHF,few,TRBD1,TRBJ1-6,TRBV6-1
TGTGCCAGCTCACCAATCGGCAGGAACACTGAAGCTTTCTTT,CASSPIGRNTEAFF,-,-,TRBJ1-1,TRBV18
TGTGCCAGCAGTCGCGAGACAGCTAACACTGAAGCTTTCTTT,CASSRETANTEAFF,-,-,TRBJ1-1,TRBV6-5
TGTGCCAGCAGCTCAGGAATCGGACTAGCGGGGGGCCCACAATTGCAGTATTTT,CASSSGIGLAGGPQLQYF,-,TRBD2,TRBJ2-3,TRBV11-2
TGTGCCAGCAGTCTAACGACAGGGCTTTCTGGTGGCTACACCTTC,CASSLTTGLSGGYTF,-,TRBD1,TRBJ1-2,TRBV6-5
TGTGCCAGTAGTCCTTGGGGAGTGAATTCACCCCTCCACTTT,CASSPWGVNSPLHF,-,-,TRBJ1-6,TRBV19
TGTGCCAGCAGCTCCCCCAGGGTAGCGGGGTCACCGAACACCGGGGAGCTGTTTTTT,CASSSPRVAGSPNTGELFF,-,TRBD2,TRBJ2-2,TRBV7-3
TGTGCCAGTAGTCTCTCAATGACGGGGGCGAGGGCTTTCTTT,CASSLSMTGARAFF,once,-,TRBJ1-1,TRBV19
TGTGCCAGCAGCGCCGGGACAGGGGACTATGGCTACACCTTC,CASSAGTGDYGYTF,-,TRBD1,TRBJ1-2,TRBV9
TGTGCCAGCTCAGCCGGGACAGGGTGGAATGAGCAGTTCTTC,CASSAGTGWNEQFF,-,TRBD1,TRBJ2-1,TRBV18
TGTGCCAGCTCACCGGGGGGACAGTCCTATGGCTACACCTTC,CASSPGGQSYGYTF,once,TRBD1,TRBJ1-2,TRBV18
TGTGCCAGCAGCCCGGGACAATCGAACACTGAAGCTTTCTTT,CASSPGQSNTEAFF,once,-,TRBJ1-1,TRBV6-5
TGTGCCAGCAGCATCCGGGCTTCCCCCCAAGGCTACACCTTC,CASSIRASPQGYTF,few,-,TRBJ1-2,TRBV5-4
TGTGCCAGCAGCCAAGATGTAAGGAGTCCGAAACAGCAGTACTTC,CASSQDVRSPKQQYF,-,-,TRBJ2-7,TRBV14
TGTGCCAGCACGGGCGGCGGGGCCGGGAATGAGCAGTTCTTC,CASTGGGAGNEQFF,-,-,TRBJ2-1,TRBV6-1
TGTGCTAGTGGTTCGATGGGACACTACTATGGCTACACCTTC,CASGSMGHYYGYTF,-,-,TRBJ1-2,TRBV12-5
TGTGCCAGCATTCTACAGGGGTACAATCAGCCCCAGCATTTT,CASILQGYNQPQHF,few,TRBD1,TRBJ1-5,TRBV6-1
TGTGCCAGCAGTTACTCGGGACGGGGAACTGAAGCTTTCTTT,CASSYSGRGTEAFF,-,-,TRBJ1-1,TRBV6-6
TGTGCCAGCAGTACCGGGACTAGAGTAGATACGCAGTATTTT,CASSTGTRVDTQYF,-,TRBD2,TRBJ2-3,TRBV6-6